This record looks at one T cell receptor (beta chain) sequence and its context. Its target is not known. The source of the sample is a study of T-cell memory formation after mild COVID-19. Findings of the study overall: Prior to infection, memory already included some responding clones, suggesting cross-reactive memory joined. Mostly located in CM and EM were contracting CD4+ clones, with contracting CD8+ clones located in EMRA. Clones contracting across day 15 to 85 had a balanced CD4/CD8 profile; later expanding clones leaned CD4+.

Sample barcodes and UMIs were carried by the TCR alpha and TCR beta cDNA libraries that 5'RACE generated with constant-segment primers. TCRdb used MiXCR to reprocess the 5' RACE reads, holding one entry per CDR3 protein. Of about 350,000 distinct CDR3 sequences in the sample, roughly an eighth were seen once. The CDR3 length is 12 residues. Germline-derived CDR1 and CDR2 are SNHLY and FYNNEI. V lost 3 bases to trimming and J lost 6 bases, with 8 bases between them. The TCR sequence derives from a young man who had mild COVID-19 (a few samples of this study predate the infection). Cell type and time point are not known. The rearrangement joins TRBV2 to TRBJ1-2; D call uncertain. Input material: PBMCs or a T cell subset sorted from them (not recorded which). CDR3 loop: CASSERGNGYTF. The CDR3 DNA is TGTGCCAGCAGTGAGCGGGGAAATGGCTACACCTTC.